The clone carrying this TCR beta chain was seen a few times. Its antigen is still unknown. Sequencing used immunoSEQ multiplex PCR; TCRdb keeps in-frame clones, though not all of them. The sample has about 1 million clones; 70% to 80% are singletons. The split of CD4+ cells yielded CD45RA+ naive and CD45RA-negative memory subsets. This sample stems from a study of shared clonotypes between healthy human individuals. Study outcomes and limitations: Lower generation probabilities were found for non-shared clonotypes than for those shared by all four donors.

This clonotype was obtained from a man younger than 35 in good health. Some clones in this sample may be carry-over from other donors' samples. Material: memory CD4+ T cells from PBMCs. Subset: CD45RA-negative fraction.

CDR3 DNA: TGCGCCAGCAGTGAGGGCGCGGATAGCAATCAGCCCCAGCATTTT. This sequence encodes CASSEGADSNQPQHF. V gene TRBV10-1 combines with J gene TRBJ1-5; D is undetermined. The CDR3 has 15 residues. Germline CDR1 is WNHNN and CDR2 is SYGVQD (reference sequence). The V and J ends lost 2 bases and 0 bases respectively, with 8 bases between them.